This record looks at one T cell receptor beta chain sequence and its context. This sample stems from a study of long-term antiretroviral therapy in people with HIV. The germline gives CDR1 SGHNT, CDR2 YYREEE (reference sequence). This CDR3 contains 14 residues. The V end lost 0 bases, the J end lost 1 base, and 7 bases lay between the germline ends. A v3.0 immunoSEQ assay was performed at survey level. Method: immunoSEQ multiplex PCR; TCRdb's copy keeps in-frame clones and lacks some. Among some 23,000 clones listed, less than 80% were seen once. This sequence originates from a woman between 35 and 50 years old with HIV. Source: unsorted PBMCs, taken 1.1 years before starting antiretroviral therapy. This chain links TRBV5-4 with TRBJ1-2; no reliable D call. CDR3 bases: TGTGCCAGCAGCTTGGGTGGGGTTAACTATGGCTACACCTTC. Protein: CASSLGGVNYGYTF.